A selection of T cell receptor beta chains follows, all from one sample in a study of T-cell memory formation after mild COVID-19. TCRdb independently ran MiXCR on the 5' RACE reads; one entry per CDR3 protein. The sample records about 110,000 distinct CDR3 sequences, 15% to 20% being singletons. Sequencing was performed on PBMCs or a T cell subset sorted from them (not recorded which). Source of these receptors: a man between 18 and 35 years old who had mild COVID-19 (a few samples of this study predate the infection). Cell type and time point are not known. The CDR3 runs from the conserved cysteine through the conserved F or W. Each record gives: CDR3 DNA, CDR3 protein, J gene, clone size, V gene, D gene. The D gene is left open where the match is weak. Rows may omit the clone size; those that give it use once, few, many or a size class.

TGCGCCAGCAGCCAAGGCAGGCCCTTTAGCAATCAGCCCCAGCATTTT,CASSQGRPFSNQPQHF,TRBJ1-5,few,TRBV4-1,-
TGCGCCAGCAGCTCGACTAGGGGCGAGGAGCTGTTTTTT,CASSSTRGEELFF,TRBJ2-2,-,TRBV5-1,-
TGCGCCAGCAGCCAGGAACCGACCGGGACAGTATACGAGCAGTACTTC,CASSQEPTGTVYEQYF,TRBJ2-7,many,TRBV4-3,TRBD1
TGTGCCAGCACTACCTCCCCTAGCGGGGGGGTCCGAGGGCAGTATTTT,CASTTSPSGGVRGQYF,TRBJ2-3,few,TRBV28,TRBD2
TGCGCCAGCAGCCATCGGACAGGGGGCACTGAAGCTTTCTTT,CASSHRTGGTEAFF,TRBJ1-1,-,TRBV4-3,TRBD1
TGTGCCAGCAGCTTTAGTAGGGGGACCCAGTACTTC,CASSFSRGTQYF,TRBJ2-5,-,TRBV11-2,-
TGTGCCAGCAGCCAGCCTACTACTGACTATGGCTACACCTTC,CASSQPTTDYGYTF,TRBJ1-2,-,TRBV4-2,-
TGCGCCAGCAGCCCCTGGACAGGGCCTACACTTCCAGCTTTCTTT,CASSPWTGPTLPAFF,TRBJ1-1,few,TRBV4-3,TRBD1
TGTGCCAGCGGGAAGGGGTCTTTCGGCAATGAGCAGTTCTTC,CASGKGSFGNEQFF,TRBJ2-1,few,TRBV7-2,-
TGCGCCAGCAGCTTGTTCGGGACAGGGGGATACAATGAGCAGTTCTTC,CASSLFGTGGYNEQFF,TRBJ2-1,few,TRBV5-1,TRBD1
TGTGCCAGCACCACCCCCGGACTAGTCAATGAGCAGTTCTTC,CASTTPGLVNEQFF,TRBJ2-1,many,TRBV7-6,TRBD2
TGTGCCAGCAGCCAAGTTGGCCTCCGGGACAGGGGCGCAGATACGCAGTATTTT,CASSQVGLRDRGADTQYF,TRBJ2-3,-,TRBV14,TRBD1
TGTGCCAGCAGTCCCGGGACTACGATAGGGACGCAGTATTTT,CASSPGTTIGTQYF,TRBJ2-3,few,TRBV12-3/TRBV12-4,TRBD2
TGCGCCAGCGGGACGGACAGGGGGAACACCGGGGAGCTGTTTTTT,CASGTDRGNTGELFF,TRBJ2-2,few,TRBV10-1,TRBD1
TGTGCCAGTAAAAGGACAGGGAGCGTTGCCTATGGCTACACCTTC,CASKRTGSVAYGYTF,TRBJ1-2,-,TRBV6-5,TRBD1
TGTGCCAGCAGCTTACTCGGCAGGGGGCGTCATGGCTACACCTTC,CASSLLGRGRHGYTF,TRBJ1-2,-,TRBV7-9,TRBD1
TGCAGTGCTAGAGACCCTCCCTCTGGACGGGCAGCCAAAAACATTCAGTACTTC,CSARDPPSGRAAKNIQYF,TRBJ2-4,many,TRBV20-1,-
TGTGCCAGCACGGGGATATTGGGAGAGACCCAGTACTTC,CASTGILGETQYF,TRBJ2-5,-,TRBV11-1,-
TGCGCCAGCAGCTTGGGTAGTGTGGAGAACACTGAAGCTTTCTTT,CASSLGSVENTEAFF,TRBJ1-1,-,TRBV5-1,-
TGCAGCGGGATTAGCGGGGGGGCTGACGAGCAGTACTTC,CSGISGGADEQYF,TRBJ2-7,few,TRBV29-1,TRBD2
TGTGCCAGCGGAAGTCTCAACGGGGAGCTGTTTTTT,CASGSLNGELFF,TRBJ2-2,once,TRBV7-2,-
TGTGCCAGCAGGGGGACAGGTGATGGCTACACCTTC,CASRGTGDGYTF,TRBJ1-2,-,TRBV2,TRBD1
TGTGCCATCGGGATCGGGGGGAACGAGACCCAGTACTTC,CAIGIGGNETQYF,TRBJ2-5,few,TRBV7-9,TRBD2
TGTGCCAGCAGCTTAGTGGGGGGCAGGTGGGTTCAGCCCCAGCATTTT,CASSLVGGRWVQPQHF,TRBJ1-5,-,TRBV7-8,-
TGTGCCAGCAGTGGAAATTCGGGTGAAGCTTTCTTT,CASSGNSGEAFF,TRBJ1-1,few,TRBV25-1,-
TGCGCCAGCAGCTTCGGGGGAGAGGAGACCCAGTACTTC,CASSFGGEETQYF,TRBJ2-5,many,TRBV5-1,-
TGTGCCAGCAGTACAGGTACAAGCGGCTCCTACAATGAGCAGTTCTTC,CASSTGTSGSYNEQFF,TRBJ2-1,many,TRBV6-2/TRBV6-3,-
TGTGCCAGCAGCTACATCGGTACTCAGCCCCAGCATTTT,CASSYIGTQPQHF,TRBJ1-5,-,TRBV7-8,-
TGTGCCAGCAGCCCCCGCCGGACAGGGAATGAATGGAGGACTGAAGCTTTCTTT,CASSPRRTGNEWRTEAFF,TRBJ1-1,many,TRBV7-2,TRBD1
TGTGCCAGCAGCTTGTTGAGGGGGCGGCTTCGCCCCTATGGCTACACCTTC,CASSLLRGRLRPYGYTF,TRBJ1-2,few,TRBV5-8,TRBD1
TGTGCCAGCTCCCCGACAGGGGGCCGTCAGCCCCAGCATTTT,CASSPTGGRQPQHF,TRBJ1-5,-,TRBV18,TRBD1
TGTGCCATCGCAGCGGAGTACACAGATACGCAGTATTTT,CAIAAEYTDTQYF,TRBJ2-3,-,TRBV2,-
TGTGCCAGCAGTTCAGGGGTAGGGGCACCCCTCCACTTT,CASSSGVGAPLHF,TRBJ1-6,few,TRBV12-3/TRBV12-4,-
TGTGCCAGCTCACCCGAGGCCCCTCGAGCGGTGGAGCAGTTCTTC,CASSPEAPRAVEQFF,TRBJ2-1,few,TRBV18,-
TGTGCCATATGGGGGGGATACCAAGAGACCCAGTACTTC,CAIWGGYQETQYF,TRBJ2-5,-,TRBV6-2/TRBV6-3,TRBD2
TGCGCCAGCAGCTTGGATGGGGGGGCTAGGAATGAGCAGTTCTTC,CASSLDGGARNEQFF,TRBJ2-1,few,TRBV5-1,-
TGTGCCAGTCGGACAGCCTCTATTTCACCCCTCCACTTT,CASRTASISPLHF,TRBJ1-6,-,TRBV5-5,-
TGTGCCAGCAGCTCTCAGGGTGGGAGTAATGAAAAACTGTTTTTT,CASSSQGGSNEKLFF,TRBJ1-4,once,TRBV5-4,-
TGTGCCAGCAGTTTTAAAGAGACCACTGAAGCTTTCTTT,CASSFKETTEAFF,TRBJ1-1,many,TRBV27,-
TGCGCCAGCAGCCAAGATTTGGCAGCCACAGATACGCAGTATTTT,CASSQDLAATDTQYF,TRBJ2-3,many,TRBV4-3,-
TGCAGTGCTAGCTTAGGAACAGGAAGGGGCGGCTACACCTTC,CSASLGTGRGGYTF,TRBJ1-2,few,TRBV20-1,-
TGCGCCAGCAGCTCAGCCCTTAGCGGAATCACAGATACGCAGTATTTT,CASSSALSGITDTQYF,TRBJ2-3,few,TRBV5-1,-
TGTGCCAGCAGTGCGGGGGAGCTCTACAATGAGCAGTTCTTC,CASSAGELYNEQFF,TRBJ2-1,few,TRBV2,-
TGCGCCAGCAGTGAGAGGAGGGTTGAGACCCAGTACTTC,CASSERRVETQYF,TRBJ2-5,-,TRBV10-1,-
TGTGCCAGCAGCTTGACAGGGACGAATGGCTACACCTTC,CASSLTGTNGYTF,TRBJ1-2,-,TRBV7-2,TRBD1
TGTGCCAGCTCCCGAAGCAATCAGCCCCAGCATTTT,CASSRSNQPQHF,TRBJ1-5,few,TRBV18,-
TGCGCCAGCAGCCGCGGGACGGGGAACACTGAAGCTTTCTTT,CASSRGTGNTEAFF,TRBJ1-1,few,TRBV5-1,-
TGCAGTGCTAGCCCCCCGAAGAACACTGAAGCTTTCTTT,CSASPPKNTEAFF,TRBJ1-1,-,TRBV20-1,-
TGTGCCAGCAGTTGGGGGACGGGGATCGACTACACCTTC,CASSWGTGIDYTF,TRBJ1-2,-,TRBV12-3/TRBV12-4,-
TGTGCCAGTCGAGGGGGCAACACTGAAGCTTTCTTT,CASRGGNTEAFF,TRBJ1-1,-,TRBV6-6,TRBD1
TGTGCCAGCAGTCCACCCACGGGACAGGGAGCAGATACGCAGTATTTT,CASSPPTGQGADTQYF,TRBJ2-3,few,TRBV12-3/TRBV12-4,TRBD1
TGTGCCAGCAGCCGAGAACTAGCGGGGGGAACTAGCACAGATACGCAGTATTTT,CASSRELAGGTSTDTQYF,TRBJ2-3,-,TRBV7-8,TRBD2
TGTGCCAGCAGCCCCCCCGTCAGCACTAGCACAGATACGCAGTATTTT,CASSPPVSTSTDTQYF,TRBJ2-3,few,TRBV12-3/TRBV12-4,-
TGTGCCAGCAGCTTAGCCCGCATGGATGAGCAGTTCTTC,CASSLARMDEQFF,TRBJ2-1,-,TRBV7-8,-
TGTGCCAGCACCGGGACAGGGGGTAGTGAAGCTTTCTTT,CASTGTGGSEAFF,TRBJ1-1,-,TRBV2,TRBD1
TGTGCCAGCAGCTTAGGGGGGGACGACAATGAGCAGTTCTTC,CASSLGGDDNEQFF,TRBJ2-1,-,TRBV11-3,-
TGCAGTGCTAGTCCCTATAGCTCCTATAATTCACCCCTCCACTTT,CSASPYSSYNSPLHF,TRBJ1-6,-,TRBV20-1,-
TGTGCCAGCGCACAGGGAAACCAAGAGACCCAGTACTTC,CASAQGNQETQYF,TRBJ2-5,-,TRBV7-3,-